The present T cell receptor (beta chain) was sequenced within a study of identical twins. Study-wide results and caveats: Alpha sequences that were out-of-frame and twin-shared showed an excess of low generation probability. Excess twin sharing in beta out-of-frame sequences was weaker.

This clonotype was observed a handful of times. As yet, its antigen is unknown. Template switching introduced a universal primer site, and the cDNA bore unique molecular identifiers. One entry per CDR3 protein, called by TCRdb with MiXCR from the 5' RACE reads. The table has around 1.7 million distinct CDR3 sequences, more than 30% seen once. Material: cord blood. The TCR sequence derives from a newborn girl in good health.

The CDR3 loop is CATHGGREETQYF. DNA for the CDR3: TGTGCCACCCACGGCGGGCGGGAAGAGACCCAGTACTTC. The chain recombines TRBV10-3 with TRBJ2-5, with D possibly TRBD2 on 5 matching bases. This CDR3 comprises 13 residues. CDR1 ENHRY and CDR2 SYGVKD come from the germline V gene. The V end was cut by 10 bases, the J end by 3 bases, with 15 bases between.